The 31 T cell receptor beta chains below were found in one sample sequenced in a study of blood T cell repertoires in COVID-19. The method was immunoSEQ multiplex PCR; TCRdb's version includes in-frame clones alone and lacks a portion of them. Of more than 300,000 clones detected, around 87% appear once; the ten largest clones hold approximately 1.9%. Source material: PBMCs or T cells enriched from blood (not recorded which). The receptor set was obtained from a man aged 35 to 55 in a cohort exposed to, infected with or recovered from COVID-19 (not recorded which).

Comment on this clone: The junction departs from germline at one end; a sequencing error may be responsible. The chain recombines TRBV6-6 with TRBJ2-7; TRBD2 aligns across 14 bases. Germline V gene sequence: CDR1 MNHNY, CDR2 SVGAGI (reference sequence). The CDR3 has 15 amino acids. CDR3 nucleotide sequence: TGTGCCAGCAGTTACACGACTAGCGGGAGGGCCTACATGGCCTTC. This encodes CASSYTTSGRAYMAF.

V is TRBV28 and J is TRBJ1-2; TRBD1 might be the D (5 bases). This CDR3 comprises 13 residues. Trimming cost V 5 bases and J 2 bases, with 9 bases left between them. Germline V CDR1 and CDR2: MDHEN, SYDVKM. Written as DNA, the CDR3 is TGTGCCAGCAGTCCGGGGGGGAACTATGGCTACACCTTC. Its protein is CASSPGGNYGYTF.

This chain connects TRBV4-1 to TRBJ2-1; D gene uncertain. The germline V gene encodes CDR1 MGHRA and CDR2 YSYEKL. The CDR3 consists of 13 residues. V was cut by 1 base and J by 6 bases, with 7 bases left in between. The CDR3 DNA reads TGCGCCAGCAGCCAAGCACAAACCAATGAGCAGTTCTTC. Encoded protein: CASSQAQTNEQFF.

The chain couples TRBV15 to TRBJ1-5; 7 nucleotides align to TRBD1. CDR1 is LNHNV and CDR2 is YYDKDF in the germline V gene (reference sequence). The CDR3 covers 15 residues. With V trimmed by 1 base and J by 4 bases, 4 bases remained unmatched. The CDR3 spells CATSRGGTVNQPQHF. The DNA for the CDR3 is TGTGCCACCAGCAGAGGGGGGACAGTGAATCAGCCCCAGCATTTT.

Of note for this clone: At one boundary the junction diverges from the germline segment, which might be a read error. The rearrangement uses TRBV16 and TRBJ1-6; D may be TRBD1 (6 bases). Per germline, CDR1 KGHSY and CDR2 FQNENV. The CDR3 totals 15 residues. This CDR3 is CASSQSGRGNPPLHF. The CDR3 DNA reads TGTGCCAGCAGCCAATCAGGCAGGGGTAATCCACCCCTCCACTTT.

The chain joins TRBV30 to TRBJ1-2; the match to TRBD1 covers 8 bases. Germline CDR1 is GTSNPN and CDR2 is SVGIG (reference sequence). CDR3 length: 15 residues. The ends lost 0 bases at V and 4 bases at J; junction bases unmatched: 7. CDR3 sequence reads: CAWSVRDRGPYGYTF. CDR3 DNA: TGTGCCTGGAGTGTACGAGACAGGGGTCCCTATGGCTACACCTTC.

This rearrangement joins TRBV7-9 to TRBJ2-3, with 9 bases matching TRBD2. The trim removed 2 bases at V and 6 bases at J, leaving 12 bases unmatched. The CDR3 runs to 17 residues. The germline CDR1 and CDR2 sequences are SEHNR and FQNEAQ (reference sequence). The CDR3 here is CASSLNSRGRAPDTQYF. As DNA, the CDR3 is TGTGCCAGCAGCTTAAATTCGCGCGGGAGGGCCCCCGATACGCAGTATTTT.

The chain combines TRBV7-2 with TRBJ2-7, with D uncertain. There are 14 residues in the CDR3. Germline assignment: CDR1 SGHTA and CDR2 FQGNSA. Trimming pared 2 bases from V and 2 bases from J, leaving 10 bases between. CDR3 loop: CASSLYRGTYEQYF. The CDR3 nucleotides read TGTGCCAGCAGCTTATATCGCGGCACCTACGAGCAGTACTTC.

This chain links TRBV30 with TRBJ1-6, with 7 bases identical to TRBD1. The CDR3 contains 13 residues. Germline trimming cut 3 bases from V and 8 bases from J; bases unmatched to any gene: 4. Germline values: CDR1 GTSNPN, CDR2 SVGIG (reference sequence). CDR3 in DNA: TGTGCCTGGAGACGACAGGGCGATTCACCCCTCCACTTT. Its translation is CAWRRQGDSPLHF.

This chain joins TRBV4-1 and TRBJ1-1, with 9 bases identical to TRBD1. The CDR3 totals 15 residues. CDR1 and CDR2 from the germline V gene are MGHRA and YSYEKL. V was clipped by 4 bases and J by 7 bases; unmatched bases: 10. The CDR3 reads CASSLVGQGRVEAFF. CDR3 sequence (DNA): TGCGCCAGCAGCCTAGTAGGACAGGGGAGGGTTGAAGCTTTCTTT.

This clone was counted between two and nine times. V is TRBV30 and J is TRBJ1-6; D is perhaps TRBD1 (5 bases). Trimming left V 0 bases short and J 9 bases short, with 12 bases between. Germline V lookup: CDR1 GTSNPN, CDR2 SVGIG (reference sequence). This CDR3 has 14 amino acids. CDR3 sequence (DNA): TGTGCCTGGAGTGTACCCAGGGTTAGTTCACCCCTCCACTTT. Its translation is CAWSVPRVSSPLHF.

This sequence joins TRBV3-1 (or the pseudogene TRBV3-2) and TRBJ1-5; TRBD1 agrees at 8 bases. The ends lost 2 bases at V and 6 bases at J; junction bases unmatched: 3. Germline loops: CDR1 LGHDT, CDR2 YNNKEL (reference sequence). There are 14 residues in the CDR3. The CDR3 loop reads CASSQQGAFQPQHF. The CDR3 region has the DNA TGTGCCAGCAGCCAACAGGGGGCTTTTCAGCCCCAGCATTTT.

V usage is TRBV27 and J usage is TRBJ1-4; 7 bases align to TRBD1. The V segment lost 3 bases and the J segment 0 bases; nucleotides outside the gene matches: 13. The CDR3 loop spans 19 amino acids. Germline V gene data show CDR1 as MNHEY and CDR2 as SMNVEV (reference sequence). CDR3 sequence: CASSLIGYRGTPTNEKLFF. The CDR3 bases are TGTGCCAGCAGTTTGATCGGTTACAGGGGAACCCCAACTAATGAAAAACTGTTTTTT.

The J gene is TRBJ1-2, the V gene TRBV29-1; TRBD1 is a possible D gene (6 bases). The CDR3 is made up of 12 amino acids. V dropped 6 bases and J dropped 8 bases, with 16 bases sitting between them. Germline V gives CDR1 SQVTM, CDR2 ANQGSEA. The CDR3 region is CSVAETGWGYTF. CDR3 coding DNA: TGCAGCGTCGCAGAAACAGGGTGGGGCTACACCTTC.

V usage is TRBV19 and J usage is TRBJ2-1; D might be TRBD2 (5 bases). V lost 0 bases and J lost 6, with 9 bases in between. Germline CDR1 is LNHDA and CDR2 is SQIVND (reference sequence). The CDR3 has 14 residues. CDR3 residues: CASSIDLGSNEQFF. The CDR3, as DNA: TGTGCCAGTAGTATAGATCTGGGGAGCAATGAGCAGTTCTTC. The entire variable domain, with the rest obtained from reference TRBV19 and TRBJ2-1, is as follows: DGGITQSPKYLFRKEGQNVTLSCEQNLNHDAMYWYRQDPGQGLRLIYYSQIVNDFQKGDIAEGYSVSREKKESFPLTVTSAQKNPTAFYLCASSIDLGSNEQFFGPGTRLTVL.

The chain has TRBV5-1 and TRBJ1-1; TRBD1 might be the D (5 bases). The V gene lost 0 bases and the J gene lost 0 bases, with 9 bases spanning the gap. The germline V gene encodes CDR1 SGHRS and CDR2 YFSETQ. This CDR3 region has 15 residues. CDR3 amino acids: CASSLDPGVNTEAFF. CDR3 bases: TGCGCCAGCAGCTTGGATCCGGGGGTGAACACTGAAGCTTTCTTT.

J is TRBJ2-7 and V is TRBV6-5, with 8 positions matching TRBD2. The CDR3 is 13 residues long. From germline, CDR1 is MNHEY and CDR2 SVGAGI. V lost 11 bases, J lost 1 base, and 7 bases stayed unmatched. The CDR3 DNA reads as TGTGCCGTTCGTCCTAGCGGGTCCTACGAGCAGTACTTC. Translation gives CAVRPSGSYEQYF.

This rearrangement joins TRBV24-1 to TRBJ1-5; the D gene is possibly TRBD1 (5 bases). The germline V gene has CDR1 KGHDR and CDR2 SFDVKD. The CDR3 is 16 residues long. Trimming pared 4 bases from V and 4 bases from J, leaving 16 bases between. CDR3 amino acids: CATSDPGEAPNQPQHF. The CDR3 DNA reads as TGTGCCACCAGTGACCCGGGGGAGGCCCCTAATCAGCCCCAGCATTTT.

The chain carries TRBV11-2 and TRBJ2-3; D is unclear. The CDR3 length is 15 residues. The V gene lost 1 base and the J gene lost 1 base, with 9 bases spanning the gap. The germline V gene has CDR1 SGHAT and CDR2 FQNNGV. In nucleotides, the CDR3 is TGTGCCAGCAGCTTAGTAGTCTTTGGCACAGATACGCAGTATTTT. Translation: CASSLVVFGTDTQYF.

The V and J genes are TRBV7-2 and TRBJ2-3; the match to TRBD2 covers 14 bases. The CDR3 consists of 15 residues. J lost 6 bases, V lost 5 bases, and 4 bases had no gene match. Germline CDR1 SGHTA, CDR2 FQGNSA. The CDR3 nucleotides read TGTGCCAGCAGCCAGAGGACTAGCGGGAGGGATACGCAGTATTTT. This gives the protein CASSQRTSGRDTQYF.

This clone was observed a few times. The CDR3 DNA sequence: TGTGCCAGCAGCCAAGATGGCCGGCCTGGAGGATATGAAAAACTGTTTTTT. Encoded protein: CASSQDGRPGGYEKLFF. The chain combines TRBV3-1 (or the pseudogene TRBV3-2) with TRBJ1-4, with no clear D. In germline, CDR1 is LGHDT, CDR2 YNNKEL (reference sequence). Trimming cost V 0 bases and J 6 bases, with 17 bases left between them. This CDR3 comprises 17 residues.

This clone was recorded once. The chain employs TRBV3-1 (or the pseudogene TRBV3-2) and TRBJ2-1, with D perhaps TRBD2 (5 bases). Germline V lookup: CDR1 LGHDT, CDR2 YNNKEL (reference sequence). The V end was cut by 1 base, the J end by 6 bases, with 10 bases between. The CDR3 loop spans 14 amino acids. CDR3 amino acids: CASSQVTSSNEQFF. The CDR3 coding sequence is TGTGCCAGCAGCCAAGTAACTAGTAGCAATGAGCAGTTCTTC.

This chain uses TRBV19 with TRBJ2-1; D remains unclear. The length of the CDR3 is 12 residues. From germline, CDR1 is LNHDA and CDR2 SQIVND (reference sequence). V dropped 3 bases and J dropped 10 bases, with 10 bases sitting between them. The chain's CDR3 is CASSMGVAEQFF. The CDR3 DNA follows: TGTGCCAGTAGTATGGGCGTTGCGGAGCAGTTCTTC. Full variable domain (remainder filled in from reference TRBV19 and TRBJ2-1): DGGITQSPKYLFRKEGQNVTLSCEQNLNHDAMYWYRQDPGQGLRLIYYSQIVNDFQKGDIAEGYSVSREKKESFPLTVTSAQKNPTAFYLCASSMGVAEQFFGPGTRLTVL.

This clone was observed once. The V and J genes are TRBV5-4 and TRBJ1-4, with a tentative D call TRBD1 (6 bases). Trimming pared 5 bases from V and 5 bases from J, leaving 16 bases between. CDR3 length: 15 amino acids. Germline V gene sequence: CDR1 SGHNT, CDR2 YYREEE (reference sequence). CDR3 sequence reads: CASSYTGTPNEKLFF. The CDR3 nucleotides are TGTGCCAGCAGTTATACCGGGACACCAAATGAAAAACTGTTTTTT.

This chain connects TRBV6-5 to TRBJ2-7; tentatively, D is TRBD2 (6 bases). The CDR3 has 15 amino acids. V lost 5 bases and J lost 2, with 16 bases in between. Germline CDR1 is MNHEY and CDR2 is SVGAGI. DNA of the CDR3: TGTGCCAGCAGTATATTAGCGGACCCAACCTACGAGCAGTACTTC. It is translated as CASSILADPTYEQYF.

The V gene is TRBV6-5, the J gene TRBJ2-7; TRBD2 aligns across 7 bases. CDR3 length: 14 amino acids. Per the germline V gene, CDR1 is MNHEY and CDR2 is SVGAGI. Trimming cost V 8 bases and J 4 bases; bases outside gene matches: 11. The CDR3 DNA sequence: TGTGCCAGCGTCGAAGGCGGGAGAGGGTACGAGCAGTACTTC. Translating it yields CASVEGGRGYEQYF.

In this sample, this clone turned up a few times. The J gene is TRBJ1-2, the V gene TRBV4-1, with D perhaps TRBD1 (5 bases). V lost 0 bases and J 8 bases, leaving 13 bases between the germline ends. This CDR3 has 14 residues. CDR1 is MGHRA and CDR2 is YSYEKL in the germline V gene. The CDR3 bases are TGCGCCAGCAGCCAAGATTTAGGGGCGGGAGGCTACACCTTC. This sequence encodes CASSQDLGAGGYTF.

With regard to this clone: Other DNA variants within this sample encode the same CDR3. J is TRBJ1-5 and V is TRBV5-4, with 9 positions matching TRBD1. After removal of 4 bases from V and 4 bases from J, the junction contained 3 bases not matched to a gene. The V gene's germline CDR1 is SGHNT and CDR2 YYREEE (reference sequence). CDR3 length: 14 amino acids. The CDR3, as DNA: TGTGCCAGCAGCCCTGGACAGGGGAATCAGCCCCAGCATTTT. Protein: CASSPGQGNQPQHF.

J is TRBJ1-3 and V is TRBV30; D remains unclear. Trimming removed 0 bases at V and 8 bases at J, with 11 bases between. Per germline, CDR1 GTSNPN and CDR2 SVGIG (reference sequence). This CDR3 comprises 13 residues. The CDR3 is CAWSVSPTHTIYF. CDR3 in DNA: TGTGCCTGGAGTGTTAGCCCCACACACACCATATATTTT. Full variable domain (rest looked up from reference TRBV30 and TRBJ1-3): SQTIHQWPATLVQPVGSPLSLECTVEGTSNPNLYWYRQAAGRGLQLLFYSVGIGQISSEVPQNLSASRPQDRQFILSSKKLLLSDSGFYLCAWSVSPTHTIYFGEGSWLTVV.

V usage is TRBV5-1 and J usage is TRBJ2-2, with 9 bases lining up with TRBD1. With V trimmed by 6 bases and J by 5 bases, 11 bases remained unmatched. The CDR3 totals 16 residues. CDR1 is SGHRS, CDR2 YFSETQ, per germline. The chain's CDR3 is CASTYSQGARTGELFF. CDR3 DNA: TGCGCCAGCACCTACTCACAGGGGGCGCGAACCGGGGAGCTGTTTTTT. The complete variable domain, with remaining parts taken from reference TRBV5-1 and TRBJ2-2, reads KAGVTQTPRYLIKTRGQQVTLSCSPISGHRSVSWYQQTPGQGLQFLFEYFSETQRNKGNFPGRFSGRQFSNSRSEMNVSTLELGDSALYLCASTYSQGARTGELFFGEGSRLTVL.

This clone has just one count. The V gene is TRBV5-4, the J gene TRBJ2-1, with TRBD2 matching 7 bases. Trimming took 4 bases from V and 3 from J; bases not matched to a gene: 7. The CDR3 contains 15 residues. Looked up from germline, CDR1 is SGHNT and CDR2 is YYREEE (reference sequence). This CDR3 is CASSPRSGIYNEQFF. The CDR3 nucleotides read TGTGCCAGCAGCCCGAGGAGCGGGATCTACAATGAGCAGTTCTTC.